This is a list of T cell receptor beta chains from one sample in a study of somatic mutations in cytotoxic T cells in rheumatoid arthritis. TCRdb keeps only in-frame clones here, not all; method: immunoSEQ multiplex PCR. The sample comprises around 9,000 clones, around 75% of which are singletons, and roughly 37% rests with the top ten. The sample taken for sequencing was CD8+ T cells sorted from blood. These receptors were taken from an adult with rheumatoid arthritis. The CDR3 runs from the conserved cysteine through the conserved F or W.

cdr3_aa: CASSEGTSGGAADTQYF
v_call: TRBV2

cdr3_aa: CASSLEGGGRKTQYF
v_call: TRBV13

cdr3_aa: CASRVGGSTEAFF
v_call: TRBV13

cdr3_aa: CAISEPRHPYGYTF
v_call: TRBV10-3

cdr3_aa: CASSPTGGEVNEQFF
v_call: TRBV7-6

cdr3_aa: CASSLATGDGYTF
v_call: TRBV28

cdr3_aa: CASSVAQGYSGNTIYF
v_call: TRBV9

cdr3_aa: CASSVDGELFF
v_call: TRBV9

cdr3_aa: CASRFGTDSNQPQHF
v_call: TRBV6-6

cdr3_aa: CASRPGTDNEQFF
v_call: TRBV27

cdr3_aa: CASSLTGGIDEQFF
v_call: TRBV5-1

cdr3_aa: CASSPGQGAYNEQFF
v_call: TRBV6-5

cdr3_aa: CASSPALGWEGALGTEAFF
v_call: TRBV28

cdr3_aa: CASIDPGDPVNEQFF
v_call: TRBV28

cdr3_aa: CASSDRNTGELFF
v_call: TRBV9

cdr3_aa: CASSLLGTNSPLHF
v_call: TRBV27

cdr3_aa: CASSFGDQGYEKLFF
v_call: TRBV6-5

cdr3_aa: CASSYTNRVSIGELFF
v_call: TRBV6-5

cdr3_aa: CSASWSDTQYF
v_call: TRBV20-1

cdr3_aa: CASIPFGTLMNTEAFF
v_call: TRBV28

cdr3_aa: CASRATGSYGYTF
v_call: TRBV9

cdr3_aa: CASSPYRSPYNEQFF
v_call: TRBV5-1

cdr3_aa: CATSRVAGGYEQYF
v_call: TRBV15

cdr3_aa: CASSPREGSTDTQYF
v_call: TRBV18

cdr3_aa: CASSLLGGGEKLFF
v_call: TRBV5-1

cdr3_aa: CASSFGTSGFYEQYF
v_call: TRBV11-1

cdr3_aa: CASGLSPGGNTIYF
v_call: TRBV27

cdr3_aa: CASSLSFRADNEQYF
v_call: TRBV11-3

cdr3_aa: CASSELAGEQETQYF
v_call: TRBV6-1

cdr3_aa: CASSPSGRSYEQYF
v_call: TRBV4-3

cdr3_aa: CASRTTGDGETQYF
v_call: TRBV6-6

cdr3_aa: CASSEARRDAFF
v_call: TRBV6-1

cdr3_aa: CASSARTGGDQPQHF
v_call: TRBV7-2

cdr3_aa: CASSSPLSNQPQHF
v_call: TRBV28

cdr3_aa: CASSQTTGTGPYEQYF
v_call: TRBV4-3

cdr3_aa: CATGEAEAFF
v_call: TRBV6-5

cdr3_aa: CASRRTSGGGDTQYF
v_call: TRBV28

cdr3_aa: CASSPEAGTGNSPLHF
v_call: TRBV7-6

cdr3_aa: CASSGQNSPLHF
v_call: TRBV2

cdr3_aa: CASSEAGQETQYF
v_call: TRBV2

cdr3_aa: CASSIGDQPQHF
v_call: TRBV19

cdr3_aa: CASSTFSGSTDTQYF
v_call: TRBV9

cdr3_aa: CASSSMEQGALTPRKLFF
v_call: TRBV5-4

cdr3_aa: CASSQEQGITEAFF
v_call: TRBV4-3

cdr3_aa: CASSYRGDSTDTQYF
v_call: TRBV6-5

cdr3_aa: CASSLGGSNQPQHF
v_call: TRBV28

cdr3_aa: CASSADRGYQPQHF
v_call: TRBV19

cdr3_aa: CSVEDRDYEQYF
v_call: TRBV29-1

cdr3_aa: CASSLWLADTDTQYF
v_call: TRBV5-1

cdr3_aa: CASSSDRSFSYEQYF
v_call: TRBV5-6

cdr3_aa: CASSQDGTGPTEAFF
v_call: TRBV4-3

cdr3_aa: CASSLVTYEQYF
v_call: TRBV5-8

cdr3_aa: CASSLGVTGEYEQYF
v_call: TRBV7-3